Detailed here is one TCR beta chain. The antigen remains undetermined. Germline V lookup: CDR1 SGHDN, CDR2 FVKESK. The CDR3 length is 13 residues. Trimming took off 5 bases at V and 1 base at J, with 8 bases between the two ends. Here immunoSEQ multiplex PCR was the method, and the copy in TCRdb shows in-frame clones only, minus some. The repertoire includes about 120,000 clones, just over 90% of them detected once, and about 1% sits in the top ten. The data are from a study of T cell responses to AZD1222 COVID-19 vaccine. General study findings and limits: White British people made up most donors, females outnumbered males, and clonal diversity was possibly underestimated.

This rearrangement joins TRBV14 to TRBJ1-1, with unresolved D. This TCR was recovered from an adult who received the AZD1222 COVID-19 vaccine. Sample: peripheral blood, taken 28 days after the second AZD1222 dose. This chain's CDR3 is CASSVQPNTEAFF. CDR3 bases: TGTGCCAGCAGCGTGCAGCCGAACACTGAAGCTTTCTTT.